This T cell receptor beta chain originates from a study of T-cell reconstitution after alpha-beta-depleted transplantation in children. Using unique molecular identifiers, the investigators prepared the TCRbeta library. MiXCR, run by TCRdb on the PCR reads, gives a single entry per CDR3 protein. The sample has fewer than 750,000 distinct CDR3 sequences; roughly a quarter are singletons. V shed 1 base and J shed 6 bases, with 16 bases lying between them. Germline values: CDR1 MNHEY, CDR2 SVGAGI. The CDR3 has 17 residues. The sequence derives from a boy in the first two years of life with Wiskott-Aldrich syndrome, due to receive a stem cell transplant. The rearrangement links TRBV6-5 to TRBJ1-6; no definite D call. Sequences were derived from PBMCs, sampled before TCRalphabeta/CD19-depleted stem cell transplant. The CDR3 sequence is CASSYFPPPGSNSPLHF. The CDR3 bases are TGTGCCAGCAGTTACTTTCCGCCGCCAGGTTCTAATTCACCCCTCCACTTT.